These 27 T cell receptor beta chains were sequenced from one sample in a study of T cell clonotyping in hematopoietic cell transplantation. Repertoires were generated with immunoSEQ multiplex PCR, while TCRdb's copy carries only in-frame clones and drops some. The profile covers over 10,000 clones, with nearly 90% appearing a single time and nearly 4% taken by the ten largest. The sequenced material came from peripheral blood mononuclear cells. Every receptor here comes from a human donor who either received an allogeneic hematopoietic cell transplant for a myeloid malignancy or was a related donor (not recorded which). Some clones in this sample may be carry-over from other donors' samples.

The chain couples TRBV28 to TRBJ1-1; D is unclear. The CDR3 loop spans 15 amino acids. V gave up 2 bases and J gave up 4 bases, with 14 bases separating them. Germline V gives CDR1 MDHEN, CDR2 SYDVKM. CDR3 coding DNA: TGTGCCAGCAGTTTAGGTGCTGGGTCGGGCACTGAAGCTTTCTTT. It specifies CASSLGAGSGTEAFF.

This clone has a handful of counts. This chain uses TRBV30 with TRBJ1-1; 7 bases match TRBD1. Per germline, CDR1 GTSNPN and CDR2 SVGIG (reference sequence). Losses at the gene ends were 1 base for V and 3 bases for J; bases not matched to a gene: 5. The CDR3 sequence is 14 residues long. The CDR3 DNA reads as TGTGCCTGGAGTGAATCAGGGGGATACACTGAAGCTTTCTTT. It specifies CAWSESGGYTEAFF.

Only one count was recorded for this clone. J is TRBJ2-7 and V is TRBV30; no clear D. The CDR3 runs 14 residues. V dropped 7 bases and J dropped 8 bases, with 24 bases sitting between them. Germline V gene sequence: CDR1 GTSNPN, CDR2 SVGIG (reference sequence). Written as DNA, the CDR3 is TGTGCCTCCGAACACAAAAACGCCCCGGGCAAGCAGTACTTC. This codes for CASEHKNAPGKQYF.

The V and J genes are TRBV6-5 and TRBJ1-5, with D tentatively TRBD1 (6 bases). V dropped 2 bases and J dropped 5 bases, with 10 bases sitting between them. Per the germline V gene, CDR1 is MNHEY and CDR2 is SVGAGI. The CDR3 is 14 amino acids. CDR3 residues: CASSYAGVHQPQHF. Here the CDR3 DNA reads TGTGCCAGCAGTTACGCAGGGGTGCATCAGCCCCAGCATTTT.

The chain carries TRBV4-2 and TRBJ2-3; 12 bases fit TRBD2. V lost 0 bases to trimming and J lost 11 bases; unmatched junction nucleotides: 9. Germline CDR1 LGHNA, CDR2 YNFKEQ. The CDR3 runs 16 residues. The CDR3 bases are TGTGCCAGCAGCCAAGATGCTAGCGGGGGGGCCAGGGGGCAGTATTTT. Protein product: CASSQDASGGARGQYF.

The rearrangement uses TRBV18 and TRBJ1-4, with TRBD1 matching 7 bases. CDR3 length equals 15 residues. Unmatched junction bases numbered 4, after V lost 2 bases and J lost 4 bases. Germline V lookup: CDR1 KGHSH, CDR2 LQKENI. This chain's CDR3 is CASSPAQGLNEKLFF. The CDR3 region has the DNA TGTGCCAGCTCACCAGCACAGGGGCTTAATGAAAAACTGTTTTTT.

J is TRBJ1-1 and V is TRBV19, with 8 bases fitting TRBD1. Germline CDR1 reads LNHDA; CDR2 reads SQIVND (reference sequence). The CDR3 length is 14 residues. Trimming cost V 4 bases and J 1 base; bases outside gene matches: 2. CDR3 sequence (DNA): TGTGCCAGTAGTAAAGGGACAGGGAACACTGAAGCTTTCTTT. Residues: CASSKGTGNTEAFF.

CDR3 in amino acids: CASSQGQGSNQPQHF. In nucleotides, the CDR3 is TGCGCCAGCAGCCAAGGGCAGGGTAGCAATCAGCCCCAGCATTTT. V gene TRBV4-1 combines with J gene TRBJ1-5; D is possibly TRBD1 (5 bases). Trimming cost V 1 base and J 0 bases, with 7 bases left between them. Looked up from germline, CDR1 is MGHRA and CDR2 is YSYEKL. The CDR3 runs 15 residues.

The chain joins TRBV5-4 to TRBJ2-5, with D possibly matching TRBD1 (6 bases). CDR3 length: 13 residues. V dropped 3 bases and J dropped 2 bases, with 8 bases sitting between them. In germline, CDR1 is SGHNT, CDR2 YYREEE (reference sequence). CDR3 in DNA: TGTGCCAGCAGCTCCGGACAGCAAGAGACCCAGTACTTC. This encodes CASSSGQQETQYF.

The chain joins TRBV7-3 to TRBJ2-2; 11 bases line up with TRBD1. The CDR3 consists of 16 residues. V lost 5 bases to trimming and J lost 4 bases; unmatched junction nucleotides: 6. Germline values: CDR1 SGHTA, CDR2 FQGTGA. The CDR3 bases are TGTGCCAGCAGCCCCCGGGGGACAGGGGGCACCGGGGAGCTGTTTTTT. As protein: CASSPRGTGGTGELFF.

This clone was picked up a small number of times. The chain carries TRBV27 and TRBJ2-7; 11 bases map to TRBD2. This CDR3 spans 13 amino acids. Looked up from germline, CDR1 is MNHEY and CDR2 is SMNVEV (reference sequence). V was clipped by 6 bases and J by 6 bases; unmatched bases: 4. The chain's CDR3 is CASRGTSGSEQYF. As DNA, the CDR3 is TGTGCCAGCAGGGGGACTAGCGGAAGCGAGCAGTACTTC.

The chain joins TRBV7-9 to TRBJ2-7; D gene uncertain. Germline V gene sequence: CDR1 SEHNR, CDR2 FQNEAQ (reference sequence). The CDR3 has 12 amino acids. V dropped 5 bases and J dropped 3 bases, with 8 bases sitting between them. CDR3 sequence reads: CASSLGVYEQYF. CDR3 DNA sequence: TGTGCCAGCAGCCTTGGGGTCTACGAGCAGTACTTC.

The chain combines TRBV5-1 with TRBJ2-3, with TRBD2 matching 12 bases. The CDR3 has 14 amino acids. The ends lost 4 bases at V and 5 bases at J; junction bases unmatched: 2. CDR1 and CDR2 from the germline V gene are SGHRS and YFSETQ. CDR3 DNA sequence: TGCGCCAGCAGCCCGGGACTAGCGGGAGATACGCAGTATTTT. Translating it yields CASSPGLAGDTQYF.

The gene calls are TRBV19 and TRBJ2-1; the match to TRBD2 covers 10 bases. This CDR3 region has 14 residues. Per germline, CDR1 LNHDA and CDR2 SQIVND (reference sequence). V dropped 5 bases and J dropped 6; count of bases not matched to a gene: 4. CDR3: CASSHGLAVNEQFF. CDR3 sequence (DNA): TGTGCCAGTAGTCATGGACTAGCGGTCAATGAGCAGTTCTTC. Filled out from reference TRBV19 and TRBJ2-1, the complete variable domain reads DGGITQSPKYLFRKEGQNVTLSCEQNLNHDAMYWYRQDPGQGLRLIYYSQIVNDFQKGDIAEGYSVSREKKESFPLTVTSAQKNPTAFYLCASSHGLAVNEQFFGPGTRLTVL.

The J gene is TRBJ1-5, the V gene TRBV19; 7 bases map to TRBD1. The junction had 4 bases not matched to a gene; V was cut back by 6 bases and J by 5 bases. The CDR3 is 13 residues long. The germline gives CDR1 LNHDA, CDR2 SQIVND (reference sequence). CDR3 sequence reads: CASRDREYQPQHF. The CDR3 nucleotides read TGTGCCAGTAGAGACAGGGAGTATCAGCCCCAGCATTTT.

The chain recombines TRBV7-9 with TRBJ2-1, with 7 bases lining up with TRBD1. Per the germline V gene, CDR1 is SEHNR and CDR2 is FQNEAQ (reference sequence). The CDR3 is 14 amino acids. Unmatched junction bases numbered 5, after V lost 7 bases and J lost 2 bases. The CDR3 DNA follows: TGTGCCAGCATCGTGGGGACAGCCTACAATGAGCAGTTCTTC. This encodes CASIVGTAYNEQFF. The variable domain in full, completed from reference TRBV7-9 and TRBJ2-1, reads DTGVSQNPRHKITKRGQNVTFRCDPISEHNRLYWYRQTLGQGPEFLTYFQNEAQLEKSRLLSDRFSAERPKGSFSTLEIQRTEQGDSAMYLCASIVGTAYNEQFFGPGTRLTVL.

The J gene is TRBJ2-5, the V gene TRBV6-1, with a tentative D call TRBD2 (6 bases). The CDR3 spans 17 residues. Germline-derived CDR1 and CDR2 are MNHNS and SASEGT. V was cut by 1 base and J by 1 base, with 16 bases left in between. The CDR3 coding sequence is TGTGCCAGCAGTGAAGAACCGGGAGTTATTTTCCAAGAGACCCAGTACTTC. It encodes CASSEEPGVIFQETQYF.

The CDR3 spells CASSLRGEVGYTF. The DNA for the CDR3 is TGTGCCAGCAGCCTGCGGGGGGAAGTCGGCTACACCTTC. The gene calls are TRBV7-3 and TRBJ1-2, with D maybe TRBD1 (5 bases). CDR1 and CDR2 from the germline V gene are SGHTA and FQGTGA. V lost 5 bases and J 8 bases, leaving 15 bases between the germline ends. This CDR3 has 13 amino acids.

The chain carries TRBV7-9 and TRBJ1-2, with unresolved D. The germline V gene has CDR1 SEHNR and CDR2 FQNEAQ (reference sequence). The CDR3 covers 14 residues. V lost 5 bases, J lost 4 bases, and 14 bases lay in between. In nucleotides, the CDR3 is TGTGCCAGCAGCCCCGCCCTGGGTGGCTATGGCTACACCTTC. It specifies CASSPALGGYGYTF.

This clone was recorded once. In DNA, the CDR3 is TGCGCCAGCAGCTTGGTTACGGGGGGGAACTATGGCTACACCTTC. Residues: CASSLVTGGNYGYTF. The chain carries TRBV5-1 and TRBJ1-2; maybe TRBD1 (5 bases). CDR1 is SGHRS and CDR2 is YFSETQ in the germline V gene. CDR3 size: 15 residues. Trimming pared 0 bases from V and 2 bases from J, leaving 11 bases between. Full variable domain (outside the CDR3, taken from reference TRBV5-1 and TRBJ1-2): KAGVTQTPRYLIKTRGQQVTLSCSPISGHRSVSWYQQTPGQGLQFLFEYFSETQRNKGNFPGRFSGRQFSNSRSEMNVSTLELGDSALYLCASSLVTGGNYGYTFGSGTRLTVV.

CDR3 sequence reads: CSAMTGTEAFF. The CDR3 nucleotides read TGCAGTGCTATGACCGGCACTGAAGCTTTCTTT. The rearrangement uses TRBV20-1 and TRBJ1-1; D gene ambiguous. CDR1 and CDR2 from the germline V gene are DFQATT and SNEGSKA (reference sequence). V lost 4 bases and J lost 4, with 7 bases in between. The CDR3 length is 11 residues.

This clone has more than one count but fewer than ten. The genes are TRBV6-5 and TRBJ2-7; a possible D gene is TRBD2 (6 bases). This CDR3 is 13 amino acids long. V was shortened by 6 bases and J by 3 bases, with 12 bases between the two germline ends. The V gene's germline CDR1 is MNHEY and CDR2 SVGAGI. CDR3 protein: CASRAGRGYEQYF. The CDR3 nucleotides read TGTGCCAGCAGGGCGGGGAGAGGCTACGAGCAGTACTTC.

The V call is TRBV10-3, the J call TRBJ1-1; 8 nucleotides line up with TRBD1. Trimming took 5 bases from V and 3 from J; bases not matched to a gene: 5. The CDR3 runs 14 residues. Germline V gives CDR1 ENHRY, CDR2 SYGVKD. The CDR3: CAISTQGADTEAFF. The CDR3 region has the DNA TGTGCCATCAGTACTCAGGGGGCGGACACTGAAGCTTTCTTT.

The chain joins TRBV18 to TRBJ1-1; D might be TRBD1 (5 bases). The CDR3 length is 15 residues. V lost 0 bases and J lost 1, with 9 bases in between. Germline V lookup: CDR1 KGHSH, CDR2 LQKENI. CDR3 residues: CASSPPSGPNTEAFF. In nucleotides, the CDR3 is TGTGCCAGCTCACCACCATCAGGGCCGAACACTGAAGCTTTCTTT. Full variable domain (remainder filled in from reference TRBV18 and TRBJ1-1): NAGVMQNPRHLVRRRGQEARLRCSPMKGHSHVYWYRQLPEEGLKFMVYLQKENIIDESGMPKERFSAEFPKEGPSILRIQQVVRGDSAAYFCASSPPSGPNTEAFFGQGTRLTVV.

CDR3 bases: TGTGCCAGCAGCCTTATGGACGGGAGAAATGAAAAACTGTTTTTT. Amino acid sequence: CASSLMDGRNEKLFF. This chain connects TRBV9 to TRBJ1-4; D call uncertain. Germline assignment: CDR1 SGDLS and CDR2 YYNGEE. The CDR3 is 15 amino acids. The V end was cut by 4 bases, the J end by 5 bases, with 15 bases between.

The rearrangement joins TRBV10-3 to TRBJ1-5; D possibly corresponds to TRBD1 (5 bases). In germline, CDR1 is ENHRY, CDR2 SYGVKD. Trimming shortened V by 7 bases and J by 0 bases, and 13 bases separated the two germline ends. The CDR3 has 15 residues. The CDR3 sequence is CAIKAGGGSNQPQHF. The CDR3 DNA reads TGTGCCATCAAGGCCGGGGGAGGTAGCAATCAGCCCCAGCATTTT.

The CDR3 loop is CASSPEVWTEAFF. The CDR3 bases are TGTGCCAGCTCGCCGGAAGTTTGGACTGAAGCTTTCTTT. The chain uses TRBV18 and TRBJ1-1; D unresolved. CDR1 and CDR2 (germline): KGHSH, LQKENI. V lost 6 bases and J 5 bases, leaving 13 bases between the germline ends. This CDR3 has 13 amino acids.